This record looks at one T cell receptor beta chain sequence and its context. This sample was taken from a study of T cell changes during pregnancy in multiple sclerosis. The repertoire was sequenced with immunoSEQ multiplex PCR; TCRdb's copy has only in-frame clones and lacks some. The table has some 39,000 clones, roughly 92% seen once. The CDR3 length is 16 residues. This chain joins TRBV7-5 and TRBJ1-2; the table's TRBD1 call for D was not verified on the DNA. TRBV7-5 is given as a pseudogene. The sequence was collected from a female donor with multiple sclerosis, enrolled in a pregnancy study. Material: PBMCs (not recorded whether the cells were cultured). CDR3 sequence: CVRSHPQGDLNYGYTF. CDR3 in DNA: TGTGTCAGAAGCCACCCCCAGGGGGATCTTAACTATGGCTACACCTTC.